These 29 T cell receptor beta chains originate from one sample sequenced in a study of regulatory T cells in long-lasting Graves disease (dated by TCRdb to about 2021). Receptors were amplified or captured by multiplex PCR. The instrument was an Illumina HiSeq 4000. CDR3 regions were amplified by Arm-PCR with iRepertoire HTBI primers to construct TCR beta libraries. Starting from the raw public reads, TCRdb applied fastp trimming at Q25, assembled clones with MiXCR and retained in-frame beta chains. Rows with a matching CDR3 protein are joined into one entry that keeps the most common DNA and genes. The sample table contains hundreds of thousands of distinct CDR3 sequences; only one count was recorded for about 30% of them. The ten largest clonotypes hold 40% to 55% of the sample. The time point label for this specimen denotes: persistent/refractory GD, antithyroid drugs over 5 years with positive TRAb. RNA was extracted from PBMCs in TRIzol for both TCR sequencing and RNA sequencing.

The source was peripheral blood mononuclear cells (PBMCs), collected when the disease was refractory, from a patient treated with antithyroid drugs. All receptors come from a female donor with Graves disease.

This clonotype was seen at least ten times. The V gene is TRBV7-4, the J gene TRBJ2-5; possible D gene TRBD1, 6 bases. Trimming removed 5 bases from V and 0 bases from J, with 22 bases in between. The V gene's germline CDR1 is SGHVT and CDR2 SQSDAQ. There are 18 residues in the CDR3. In nucleotides, the CDR3 is TGTGCCAGCAGCCCCCAAGAGTGGGGGCGGCTATACCAAGAGACCCAGTACTTC. Residues: CASSPQEWGRLYQETQYF.

CDR3 sequence: CASSAGQTIAKNIQYF. The CDR3 region has the DNA TGCGCCAGCAGCGCCGGACAGACCATAGCCAAAAACATTCAGTACTTC. The chain links TRBV5-1 to TRBJ2-4, with D possibly matching TRBD1 (6 bases). The V gene lost 4 bases and the J gene lost 0 bases, with 14 bases spanning the gap. Germline V lookup: CDR1 SGHRS, CDR2 YFSETQ. CDR3 length: 16 residues.

The gene calls are TRBV30 and TRBJ1-5; TRBD1 aligns across 8 bases. In germline, CDR1 is GTSNPN, CDR2 SVGIG (reference sequence). Germline trimming cut 1 base from V and 5 bases from J; bases unmatched to any gene: 7. CDR3 length: 15 residues. CDR3 residues: CAWSALGTGDQPQHF. The CDR3 nucleotides are TGTGCCTGGAGTGCACTCGGGACAGGTGATCAGCCCCAGCATTTT.

This clonotype showed up just a few times. The rearrangement uses TRBV7-6 and TRBJ1-4; a weak D match, TRBD1 (5 bases). CDR3 length equals 15 residues. In germline, CDR1 is SGHVS, CDR2 FNYEAQ. Between the trimmed V and J ends, which lost 1 base and 13 bases, there was a span of 19 bases. CDR3 nucleotides: TGTGCCAGCAGCTTAGGACAGACGGCACAAAAAGGACTGTTTTTT. Its translation is CASSLGQTAQKGLFF. The whole variable domain, remainder taken from reference TRBV7-6 and TRBJ1-4, is GAGVSQSPRYKVTKRGQDVALRCDPISGHVSLYWYRQALGQGPEFLTYFNYEAQQDKSGLPNDRFSAERPEGSISTLTIQRTEQRDSAMYRCASSLGQTAQKGLFFGSGTQLSVL.

The rearrangement joins TRBV3-1 to TRBJ2-1; D perhaps matches TRBD2 (6 bases). The V end lost 3 bases, the J end lost 9 bases, and 15 bases lay between the germline ends. The CDR3 extends over 14 amino acids. The germline gives CDR1 LGHDT, CDR2 YNNKEL (reference sequence). The CDR3 DNA reads as TGTGCCAGCAGCCAGCCCTCGCGGGGCCCTGAGCAGTTCTTC. Translated: CASSQPSRGPEQFF.

The V and J genes are TRBV24-1 and TRBJ2-3; no definite D call. The V gene lost 5 bases and the J gene lost 1 base, with 9 bases spanning the gap. CDR1 and CDR2 (germline): KGHDR, SFDVKD. This CDR3 has 14 residues. The CDR3 here is CATSVETGTDTQYF. The CDR3, as DNA: TGTGCCACCAGTGTCGAAACAGGCACAGATACGCAGTATTTT.

The J gene is TRBJ1-2, the V gene TRBV29-1; D gene ambiguous. Trimming took 7 bases from V and 4 from J, leaving 10 bases between them. CDR1 is SQVTM and CDR2 is ANQGSEA in the germline V gene. CDR3 length equals 11 residues. In DNA, the CDR3 is TGCAGCGCTTTATTAGGCTATGGCTACACCTTC. Its protein is CSALLGYGYTF.

This clonotype was found many times. The chain recombines TRBV6-2 or TRBV6-3 with TRBJ1-1, with 7 bases that match TRBD1. CDR1 MNHEY and CDR2 SVGEGT come from the germline V gene. Germline trimming cut 6 bases from V and 7 bases from J; bases unmatched to any gene: 2. This CDR3 is built from 11 residues. In nucleotides, the CDR3 is TGTGCCAGCAGAAGGGACAGTGAAGCTTTCTTT. Its protein product is CASRRDSEAFF.

The chain is built from TRBV7-9 and TRBJ2-5; D uncertain. The CDR3 consists of 13 residues. CDR1 and CDR2 from the germline V gene are SEHNR and FQNEAQ (reference sequence). Trimming removed 5 bases from V and 4 bases from J, with 11 bases in between. CDR3 DNA: TGTGCCAGCAGCCGTGACGGAGCAGAGACCCAGTACTTC. Protein product: CASSRDGAETQYF. Combining the CDR3 with reference TRBV7-9 and TRBJ2-5 gives the whole variable domain DTGVSQNPRHKITKRGQNVTFRCDPISEHNRLYWYRQTLGQGPEFLTYFQNEAQLEKSRLLSDRFSAERPKGSFSTLEIQRTEQGDSAMYLCASSRDGAETQYFGPGTRLLVL.

The V and J genes are TRBV27 and TRBJ2-2; unclear D gene. V was shortened by 6 bases and J by 3 bases, with 5 bases between the two germline ends. This CDR3 is 12 amino acids long. Germline V gives CDR1 MNHEY, CDR2 SMNVEV (reference sequence). The CDR3, as DNA: TGTGCCAGCAGCAGAGACACCGGGGAGCTGTTTTTT. Translating it yields CASSRDTGELFF.

Written as DNA, the CDR3 is TGTGCCAGCAGCCGCGTGGGAGCCGTTTACAATGAGCAGTTCTTC. It yields the protein CASSRVGAVYNEQFF. J is TRBJ2-1 and V is TRBV9, with a tentative D call TRBD2 (5 bases). Per germline, CDR1 SGDLS and CDR2 YYNGEE. CDR3 length: 15 residues. V lost 4 bases and J lost 4, with 15 bases in between. The whole variable domain, remainder taken from reference TRBV9 and TRBJ2-1, is DSGVTQTPKHLITATGQRVTLRCSPRSGDLSVYWYQQSLDQGLQFLIQYYNGEERAKGNILERFSAQQFPDLHSELNLSSLELGDSALYFCASSRVGAVYNEQFFGPGTRLTVL.

The gene calls are TRBV10-3 and TRBJ1-1; tentatively, D is TRBD1 (6 bases). Trimming took off 6 bases at V and 1 base at J, with 12 bases between the two ends. The CDR3 has 14 amino acids. CDR1 ENHRY and CDR2 SYGVKD come from the germline V gene. CDR3 sequence: CAIRRGGGNTEAFF. The CDR3 DNA reads as TGTGCCATCAGACGGGGAGGGGGGAACACTGAAGCTTTCTTT.

This chain joins TRBV28 and TRBJ1-1; D not certain. V dropped 2 bases and J dropped 7 bases, with 5 bases sitting between them. The CDR3 runs to 11 residues. The V gene's germline CDR1 is MDHEN and CDR2 SYDVKM. The CDR3 protein is CASSLRYEAFF. CDR3 bases: TGTGCCAGCAGTTTACGGTATGAAGCTTTCTTT.

The chain links TRBV3-1 to TRBJ1-6; D remains unclear. The CDR3 is made up of 14 amino acids. Germline V gene sequence: CDR1 LGHDT, CDR2 YNNKEL (reference sequence). Trimming shortened V by 0 bases and J by 6 bases, and 6 bases separated the two germline ends. Here the CDR3 reads CASSQDHGNSPLHF. CDR3 DNA sequence: TGTGCCAGCAGCCAAGATCACGGTAATTCACCCCTCCACTTT.

This clonotype was observed a few times. V gene TRBV19 combines with J gene TRBJ1-5, with D possibly being TRBD1 (5 bases). V was clipped by 5 bases and J by 0 bases, with 20 bases between them. The CDR3 contains 18 residues. Germline V gene data show CDR1 as LNHDA and CDR2 as SQIVND (reference sequence). CDR3 nucleotides: TGTGCCAGTAGTCCCCTTCGCGGAGGGACCTATAGCAATCAGCCCCAGCATTTT. Residues: CASSPLRGGTYSNQPQHF.

As to this clonotype: A much larger clone differs from this one at a single base, so this may be a read error. This chain links TRBV2 with TRBJ2-7; tentative D call: TRBD2 (6 bases). Trimming removed 8 bases at V and 2 bases at J, with 16 bases between. The CDR3 extends over 14 amino acids. From germline, CDR1 is SNHLY and CDR2 FYNNEI. CDR3 in DNA: TGTGCCAGCTCCCGGGACTTGAGCACCTACGAGCAGTACTTC. This codes for CASSRDLSTYEQYF. Variable domain in full (rest from reference TRBV2 and TRBJ2-7): EPEVTQTPSHQVTQMGQEVILRCVPISNHLYFYWYRQILGQKVEFLVSFYNNEISEKSEIFDDQFSVERPDGSNFTLKIRSTKLEDSAMYFCASSRDLSTYEQYFGPGTRLTVT.

In nucleotides, the CDR3 is TGTGCCAGCAGCCCGGGACTAGAGCCCTCAAGGCGGGAGCAGTACTTC. Protein: CASSPGLEPSRREQYF. The chain employs TRBV11-2 and TRBJ2-7; 8 positions match TRBD2. CDR1 SGHAT and CDR2 FQNNGV come from the germline V gene. V lost 5 bases, J lost 7 bases, and 16 bases stayed unmatched. The length of the CDR3 is 16 residues.

The gene calls are TRBV16 and TRBJ1-2; 10 bases align to TRBD1. V shed 2 bases and J 7 bases; nucleotides not matched to a gene: 4. Germline V CDR1 and CDR2: KGHSY, FQNENV. The length of the CDR3 is 14 residues. Written as DNA, the CDR3 is TGTGCCAGCAGCCAAAGGGACAGGGGAACTGGCTACACCTTC. It encodes CASSQRDRGTGYTF.

This clonotype was counted only a few times. The J gene is TRBJ2-4, the V gene TRBV6-1, with 7 bases fitting TRBD1. This CDR3 comprises 16 residues. Losses at the gene ends were 3 bases for V and 0 bases for J; bases not matched to a gene: 5. Germline V CDR1 and CDR2: MNHNS, SASEGT. The CDR3 DNA reads TGTGCCAGCAGTGATCCGACAGGGCTAGCCAAAAACATTCAGTACTTC. Translation: CASSDPTGLAKNIQYF.

This clonotype was picked up many times. The chain has TRBV28 and TRBJ2-7; tentatively, D is TRBD1 (6 bases). This CDR3 has 13 amino acids. V lost 7 bases to trimming and J lost 2 bases, with 12 bases between them. Germline assignment: CDR1 MDHEN and CDR2 SYDVKM. CDR3 loop: CASTPTGTYEQYF. CDR3 in DNA: TGTGCCAGCACCCCGACAGGTACCTACGAGCAGTACTTC.

Only one count was recorded for this clonotype. The gene calls are TRBV19 and TRBJ2-7; the match to TRBD1 covers 9 bases. From germline, CDR1 is LNHDA and CDR2 SQIVND (reference sequence). The trim removed 3 bases at V and 6 bases at J, leaving 6 bases unmatched. CDR3 length: 14 amino acids. The CDR3 protein is CASSIAGTGREQYF. As DNA, the CDR3 is TGTGCCAGTAGTATCGCCGGGACAGGGCGCGAGCAGTACTTC.

This clonotype was seen more than once but under ten times. The gene calls are TRBV6-9 and TRBJ1-1; possibly TRBD1 for D (5 bases). The V end lost 4 bases, the J end lost 1 base, and 13 bases lay between the germline ends. Germline V gene lookup returns CDR1 MNHGY and CDR2 SVAAGI. The length of the CDR3 is 15 residues. CDR3 protein: CASSSAPTGNTEAFF. CDR3 nucleotides: TGTGCCAGCAGTTCCGCGCCTACAGGGAACACTGAAGCTTTCTTT.

The J gene is TRBJ1-4, the V gene TRBV6-5; 12 nucleotides align to TRBD1. The CDR3 extends over 19 amino acids. The germline CDR1 and CDR2 sequences are MNHEY and SVGAGI. With 0 bases clipped from V and 4 bases from J, the junction kept 9 bases outside the gene matches. This CDR3 reads CASSYSLGTGGSDNEKLFF. In DNA form, the CDR3 reads TGTGCCAGCAGTTACTCCCTCGGGACAGGGGGCAGTGATAATGAAAAACTGTTTTTT.

There are a few counts of this clonotype. The J gene is TRBJ1-1, the V gene TRBV29-1; maybe TRBD1 (5 bases). The germline V gene has CDR1 SQVTM and CDR2 ANQGSEA. The CDR3 length is 13 residues. V was cut by 3 bases and J by 5 bases, with 13 bases left in between. CDR3 in DNA: TGCAGCGTTGACGGGGGTGGGGGGACTGAAGCTTTCTTT. Encoded protein: CSVDGGGGTEAFF.

This clonotype was counted ten times or more. The chain links TRBV2 to TRBJ2-7; D not certain. Germline loops: CDR1 SNHLY, CDR2 FYNNEI. The germline V and J ends were trimmed by 1 base and 7 bases, with 8 bases remaining between them. The CDR3 contains 12 residues. CDR3: CASSEGLGEQYF. Here the CDR3 DNA reads TGTGCCAGCAGTGAAGGATTAGGGGAGCAGTACTTC.

The chain couples TRBV30 to TRBJ1-1; 8 bases match TRBD1. Trimming at V came to 1 base and at J to 11 bases, leaving 6 bases not matched to a gene. The CDR3 has 12 residues. Germline assignment: CDR1 GTSNPN and CDR2 SVGIG (reference sequence). The CDR3 spells CAWSARGRDAFF. The DNA for the CDR3 is TGTGCCTGGAGTGCCAGGGGGCGAGACGCTTTCTTT.

This clonotype has more than one count but fewer than ten. The V and J genes are TRBV18 and TRBJ1-1; the D is unclear. The CDR3 spans 12 residues. Germline values: CDR1 KGHSH, CDR2 LQKENI. Trimming shortened V by 8 bases and J by 3 bases, and 10 bases separated the two germline ends. The CDR3 DNA is TGTGCCAGCCGCCACGGCGACACTGAAGCTTTCTTT. Translation: CASRHGDTEAFF.

The genes are TRBV20-1 and TRBJ2-7, with 10 bases fitting TRBD2. The J segment lost 4 bases and the V segment lost 0 bases, leaving 12 bases of the junction unmatched. The germline V gene encodes CDR1 DFQATT and CDR2 SNEGSKA (reference sequence). This CDR3 is 17 amino acids long. CDR3 in amino acids: CSARDPSGSLSLYEQYF. The CDR3 DNA reads TGCAGTGCTAGAGATCCTAGCGGGAGCCTCTCCCTTTACGAGCAGTACTTC.

There are many counts of this clonotype. This chain uses TRBV28 with TRBJ1-1; D possibly corresponds to TRBD1 (5 bases). Per germline, CDR1 MDHEN and CDR2 SYDVKM. This CDR3 contains 10 residues. V dropped 4 bases and J dropped 11 bases, with 8 bases sitting between them. The CDR3 sequence is CASSWGRAFF. CDR3 DNA: TGTGCCAGCAGTTGGGGGAGGGCTTTCTTT.